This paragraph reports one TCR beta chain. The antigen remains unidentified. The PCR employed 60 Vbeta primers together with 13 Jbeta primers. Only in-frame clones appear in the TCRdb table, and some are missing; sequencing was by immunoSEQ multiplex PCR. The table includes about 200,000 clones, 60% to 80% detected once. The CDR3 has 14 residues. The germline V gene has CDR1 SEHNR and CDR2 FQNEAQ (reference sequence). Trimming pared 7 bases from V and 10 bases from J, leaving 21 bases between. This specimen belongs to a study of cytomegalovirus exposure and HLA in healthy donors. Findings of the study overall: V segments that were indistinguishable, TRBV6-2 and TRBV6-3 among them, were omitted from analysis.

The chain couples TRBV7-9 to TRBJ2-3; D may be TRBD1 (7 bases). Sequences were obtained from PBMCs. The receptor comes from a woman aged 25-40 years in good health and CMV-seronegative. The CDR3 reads CASTSQGGGGAQYF. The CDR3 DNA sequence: TGTGCCAGCACCTCCCAGGGGGGAGGAGGGGCGCAGTATTTT.